This entry lists 32 T cell receptor beta chains sequenced from one sample in a study of identical twins. TCRdb reprocessed the 5' RACE reads via MiXCR and lists one record per CDR3 protein. The repertoire holds 250,000 or so distinct CDR3 sequences, with roughly 7% as singletons. This sample was shared with a second study, whose subject was yellow fever vaccine responses in identical twins.

The sequencing sample was made of memory (CD45RO+) T cells sorted from blood. The receptors shown here come from a woman between 18 and 29 years old in good health.

J is TRBJ1-1 and V is TRBV5-1, with D possibly matching TRBD1 (5 bases). Germline V gives CDR1 SGHRS, CDR2 YFSETQ. The CDR3 consists of 15 residues. Trimming cost V 0 bases and J 4 bases, with 13 bases left between them. Written as DNA, the CDR3 is TGCGCCAGCAGCTTGGTACTCCTAGGGGCCACTGAAGCTTTCTTT. Translated: CASSLVLLGATEAFF.

This clonotype was seen many times. The V gene is TRBV7-9, the J gene TRBJ2-7, with 8 bases lining up with TRBD2. Germline values: CDR1 SEHNR, CDR2 FQNEAQ (reference sequence). With V trimmed by 11 bases and J by 5 bases, 14 bases remained unmatched. There are 14 residues in the CDR3. This CDR3 is CAPRGTRTYHEQYF. The CDR3, as DNA: TGTGCCCCTAGGGGGACTAGGACCTATCACGAGCAGTACTTC.

This clonotype turned up a few times. The V call is TRBV7-8, the J call TRBJ2-1, with D possibly being TRBD2 (5 bases). Germline V gene data show CDR1 as SGHVS and CDR2 as FQNEAQ. The CDR3 extends over 15 amino acids. Trimming cost V 4 bases and J 6 bases, with 16 bases left between them. CDR3 nucleotides: TGTGCCAGCAGCTCTTGGGAAGGTCGGGGCAATGAGCAGTTCTTC. Translating gives CASSSWEGRGNEQFF. Full variable domain (missing parts from reference TRBV7-8 and TRBJ2-1): GAGVSQSPRYKVAKRGQDVALRCDPISGHVSLFWYQQALGQGPEFLTYFQNEAQLDKSGLPSDRFFAERPEGSVSTLKIQRTQQEDSAVYLCASSSWEGRGNEQFFGPGTRLTVL.

There are many counts of this clonotype. V is TRBV5-1 and J is TRBJ1-5, with D possibly being TRBD1 (6 bases). Trimming cost V 4 bases and J 5 bases, with 13 bases left between them. The CDR3 covers 14 residues. CDR1 is SGHRS and CDR2 is YFSETQ in the germline V gene. CDR3 sequence (DNA): TGCGCCAGCAGCCCTGACAGGCTGGATCAGCCCCAGCATTTT. Translating it yields CASSPDRLDQPQHF.

This clonotype was seen a handful of times. The V and J genes are TRBV2 and TRBJ1-6; 7 nucleotides align to TRBD1. V lost 5 bases, J lost 6 bases, and 7 bases stayed unmatched. The CDR3 consists of 15 residues. CDR1 is SNHLY, CDR2 FYNNEI, per germline. As DNA, the CDR3 is TGTGCCAGCAGTCTAAGGGGGCAGGGTAATTCACCCCTCCACTTT. Amino acid sequence: CASSLRGQGNSPLHF.

This clonotype has at least ten counts. Sequence at one end of the junction differs from germline and may be a read error. The chain has TRBV12-3 or TRBV12-4 and TRBJ1-1, with D unresolved. CDR3 size: 11 residues. The CDR3 reads CASSPNTEAFF. The DNA for the CDR3 is TGCGCCAGCAGCCCGAACACTGAAGCTTTCTTT.

The chain carries TRBV7-9 and TRBJ1-4; D is possibly TRBD1 (5 bases). This CDR3 is 15 amino acids long. The germline gives CDR1 SEHNR, CDR2 FQNEAQ (reference sequence). The ends were cut back, 2 bases at V and 2 bases at J, with 9 bases in the middle. CDR3 sequence (DNA): TGTGCCAGCAGCTTAATAACAGGCACTAATGAAAAACTGTTTTTT. It yields the protein CASSLITGTNEKLFF.

The chain uses TRBV20-1 and TRBJ2-1; 8 nucleotides line up with TRBD2. The CDR3 has 15 residues. With 5 bases clipped from V and 6 bases from J, the junction kept 12 bases outside the gene matches. CDR1 is DFQATT, CDR2 SNEGSKA, per germline (reference sequence). CDR3 residues: CSAGKTSVSTNEQFF. The CDR3 DNA follows: TGCAGTGCTGGCAAGACTAGCGTCTCCACCAATGAGCAGTTCTTC.

The chain joins TRBV20-1 to TRBJ2-7; D perhaps matches TRBD2 (5 bases). V shed 0 bases and J shed 1 base, with 16 bases lying between them. The CDR3 covers 16 residues. Germline assignment: CDR1 DFQATT and CDR2 SNEGSKA (reference sequence). The CDR3 sequence: CSARDGRGRPSYEQYV. The CDR3 DNA follows: TGCAGTGCTAGAGATGGGCGCGGGCGACCTTCCTACGAGCAGTACGTC.

This clonotype has a handful of counts. The chain couples TRBV11-2 to TRBJ2-1; D gene uncertain. V lost 2 bases to trimming and J lost 0 bases, with 17 bases between them. This CDR3 is built from 18 residues. Germline CDR1 is SGHAT and CDR2 is FQNNGV. The CDR3: CASSLNIVRLSSYNEQFF. The CDR3 coding sequence is TGTGCCAGCAGCTTAAATATAGTCAGACTCAGCTCCTACAATGAGCAGTTCTTC.

This chain links TRBV7-9 with TRBJ2-3; 11 bases line up with TRBD2. Germline loops: CDR1 SEHNR, CDR2 FQNEAQ (reference sequence). Trimming took 3 bases from V and 5 from J; bases not matched to a gene: 4. CDR3 length: 15 amino acids. CDR3 nucleotide sequence: TGTGCCAGCAGCTTTGTGACTAGCGGGAAAGATACGCAGTATTTT. This sequence encodes CASSFVTSGKDTQYF. The complete variable domain, with remaining parts taken from reference TRBV7-9 and TRBJ2-3, reads DTGVSQNPRHKITKRGQNVTFRCDPISEHNRLYWYRQTLGQGPEFLTYFQNEAQLEKSRLLSDRFSAERPKGSFSTLEIQRTEQGDSAMYLCASSFVTSGKDTQYFGPGTRLTVL.

This clonotype came up many times. This chain uses TRBV12-3 or TRBV12-4 with TRBJ1-1; D unclear. CDR3 length: 13 residues. V dropped 2 bases and J dropped 7 bases, with 11 bases sitting between them. As DNA, the CDR3 is TGTGCCAGCAGTTTACGCCAGGTGGGTGAAGCTTTCTTT. Translating it yields CASSLRQVGEAFF.

The chain has TRBV20-1 and TRBJ1-2; TRBD1 matches 7 bases. This CDR3 has 13 residues. The V and J ends lost 6 bases and 3 bases, in that order; junction bases with no gene match: 7. Germline assignment: CDR1 DFQATT and CDR2 SNEGSKA (reference sequence). This CDR3 reads CSANPGTDYGYTF. DNA for the CDR3: TGCAGTGCCAATCCCGGGACAGACTATGGCTACACCTTC.

A few counts support this clonotype. The J gene is TRBJ1-3, the V gene TRBV25-1; D may be TRBD1 (6 bases). This CDR3 comprises 15 residues. The germline CDR1 and CDR2 sequences are MGHDK and SYGVNS. V shed 5 bases and J shed 0 bases, with 11 bases lying between them. CDR3 coding DNA: TGTGCCAGCAGTTTTAACAGGGTCTCTGGAAACACCATATATTTT. This sequence encodes CASSFNRVSGNTIYF.

This clonotype was seen just once. The chain joins TRBV2 to TRBJ1-5; 7 bases are a match to TRBD1. Trimming cost V 6 bases and J 1 base; bases outside gene matches: 6. Germline values: CDR1 SNHLY, CDR2 FYNNEI. The CDR3 has 15 residues. CDR3 in DNA: TGTGCCAGCAGGACAGGGTGGGACAGCAATCAGCCCCAGCATTTT. Its translation is CASRTGWDSNQPQHF.

This clonotype was counted between two and nine times. The chain links TRBV27 to TRBJ1-2; weak D call: TRBD1 (5 bases). Germline-derived CDR1 and CDR2 are MNHEY and SMNVEV (reference sequence). The V end was cut by 8 bases, the J end by 8 bases, with 18 bases between. CDR3 length: 13 residues. CDR3 in amino acids: CASSKAGSGGYTF. In nucleotides, the CDR3 is TGTGCCAGCTCGAAAGCAGGGTCGGGGGGCTACACCTTC.

This clonotype was seen at least ten times. The chain employs TRBV20-1 and TRBJ2-2, with 11 bases lining up with TRBD2. Germline CDR1 is DFQATT and CDR2 is SNEGSKA (reference sequence). Trimming at V came to 1 base and at J to 3 bases, leaving 1 base not matched to a gene. The CDR3 runs to 15 residues. The chain's CDR3 is CSARATSGDTGELFF. The CDR3 region has the DNA TGCAGTGCTAGAGCGACTAGCGGGGACACCGGGGAGCTGTTTTTT.

The genes are TRBV12-3 or TRBV12-4 and TRBJ1-2; 7 bases fit TRBD1. The junction had 9 bases not matched to a gene; V was cut back by 4 bases and J by 4 bases. This CDR3 region has 15 residues. The CDR3 loop reads CASSSYRGGGYGYTF. CDR3 in DNA: TGTGCCAGCAGTTCTTACAGGGGAGGGGGCTATGGCTACACCTTC.

The sample holds a few counts of this clonotype. V gene TRBV7-9 combines with J gene TRBJ2-5, with a possible D match to TRBD1 (6 bases). CDR1 SEHNR and CDR2 FQNEAQ come from the germline V gene (reference sequence). This CDR3 has 12 amino acids. The V end was cut by 4 bases, the J end by 5 bases, with 8 bases between. The CDR3 here is CASSSTGETQYF. CDR3 sequence (DNA): TGTGCCAGCAGCTCCACAGGGGAGACCCAGTACTTC.

V is TRBV3-1 and J is TRBJ1-1, with D hard to call. The V gene's germline CDR1 is LGHDT and CDR2 YNNKEL (reference sequence). The CDR3 is 15 residues long. Between the trimmed V and J ends, which lost 5 bases and 7 bases, there was a span of 20 bases. CDR3 DNA sequence: TGTGCCAGCAGCGAAACCCTGATGGGTGGAAGTGAAGCTTTCTTT. Its translation: CASSETLMGGSEAFF.

This clonotype was seen ten or more times. This chain connects TRBV29-1 to TRBJ2-5; no clear D gene. V gave up 3 bases and J gave up 4 bases, with 6 bases separating them. Germline V CDR1 and CDR2: SQVTM, ANQGSEA. CDR3 length: 11 amino acids. The CDR3 DNA follows: TGCAGCGTTGAGGGATCAGAGACCCAGTACTTC. It encodes CSVEGSETQYF.

The chain recombines TRBV12-3 or TRBV12-4 with TRBJ2-3; D may match TRBD1 or TRBD2 (5 bases each). Trimming shortened V by 7 bases and J by 6 bases, and 20 bases separated the two germline ends. The CDR3 has 15 amino acids. In nucleotides, the CDR3 is TGTGCCAGCAATCCAGGGAGTTCTCCGTGGGATACGCAGTATTTT. Its protein product is CASNPGSSPWDTQYF.

This clonotype has ten or more counts. This chain connects TRBV12-3 or TRBV12-4 to TRBJ1-2; no definite D call. V lost 5 bases and J 4 bases, leaving 11 bases between the germline ends. The CDR3 is 13 amino acids. The CDR3 here is CASSPRTPYGYTF. The DNA of the CDR3 is TGTGCCAGCAGTCCCCGGACCCCCTATGGCTACACCTTC.

This clonotype occurred a few times. CDR3 sequence reads: CASSDSTNTGELFF. CDR3 DNA: TGTGCCAGCAGTGACTCGACGAACACCGGGGAGCTGTTTTTT. The chain combines TRBV2 with TRBJ2-2; D remains ambiguous. V was trimmed by 3 bases and J by 0 bases, leaving 5 bases between them. This CDR3 region has 14 residues. CDR1 SNHLY and CDR2 FYNNEI come from the germline V gene.

This chain connects TRBV5-6 to TRBJ2-7; 7 bases align to TRBD1. Trimming removed 1 base from V and 3 bases from J; junction bases left unmatched: 7. This CDR3 contains 15 residues. The germline gives CDR1 SGHDT, CDR2 YYEEEE. CDR3 amino acids: CASSLRRTGHYEQYF. CDR3 sequence (DNA): TGTGCCAGCAGCTTGAGAAGGACAGGTCACTACGAGCAGTACTTC.

This clonotype came up many times. The V gene is TRBV12-3 or TRBV12-4, the J gene TRBJ2-7, with 7 bases that match TRBD1. CDR3 length equals 14 residues. The trim removed 8 bases at V and 5 bases at J, leaving 12 bases unmatched. DNA for the CDR3: TGTGCCAGCTGGATCCCGGACAGGCGCCACGAGCAGTACGTC. It yields the protein CASWIPDRRHEQYV.

Many counts were recorded for this clonotype. This chain connects TRBV7-3 to TRBJ2-3, with D unclear. CDR1 SGHTA and CDR2 FQGTGA come from the germline V gene. CDR3 length equals 14 residues. Deletions cut 4 bases from V and 3 bases from J, with 11 bases between. The CDR3 loop reads CASSSPPETDTQYF. The DNA of the CDR3 is TGTGCCAGCAGCTCCCCCCCGGAGACAGATACGCAGTATTTT.

The rearrangement links TRBV20-1 to TRBJ2-1; 9 bases map to TRBD2. The CDR3 runs 14 residues. Germline V gives CDR1 DFQATT, CDR2 SNEGSKA (reference sequence). V shed 5 bases, J shed 4 bases, and the junction held 6 bases outside the gene matches. This chain's CDR3 is CSASGTSFYNEQFF. CDR3 DNA sequence: TGCAGTGCTTCCGGGACTAGCTTTTACAATGAGCAGTTCTTC.

In nucleotides, the CDR3 is TGTGCCATCAGTGAGTCCGGGGAGTATGGCTACACCTTC. Residues: CAISESGEYGYTF. The rearrangement joins TRBV10-3 to TRBJ1-2; D gene unclear. Germline V CDR1 and CDR2: ENHRY, SYGVKD. The CDR3 totals 13 residues. Trimming removed 0 bases at V and 5 bases at J, with 7 bases between.

The J gene is TRBJ2-6, the V gene TRBV15; 12 nucleotides line up with TRBD2. The V gene end was trimmed by 7 bases and the J gene end by 4 bases; junction bases not matched to a gene: 2. The CDR3 totals 15 residues. The germline V gene encodes CDR1 LNHNV and CDR2 YYDKDF (reference sequence). This CDR3 reads CATTGLAGGANVLTF. CDR3 DNA sequence: TGTGCCACCACCGGACTAGCGGGAGGGGCCAACGTCCTGACTTTC.

The chain links TRBV3-1 to TRBJ2-1; 8 nucleotides align to TRBD2. The length of the CDR3 is 17 residues. Trimming at V came to 0 bases and at J to 1 base, leaving 5 bases not matched to a gene. Germline V gene data show CDR1 as LGHDT and CDR2 as YNNKEL (reference sequence). For the CDR3, the DNA is TGTGCCAGCAGCCAAGATATGGGCGGGGGGTCCTACAATGAGCAGTTCTTC. Translation: CASSQDMGGGSYNEQFF.

This clonotype was counted many times. The rearrangement uses TRBV6-1 and TRBJ2-1; possible D gene TRBD2, 6 bases. Between the trimmed V and J ends, which lost 5 bases and 1 base, there was a span of 12 bases. Germline V lookup: CDR1 MNHNS, CDR2 SASEGT. The CDR3 runs to 15 residues. This CDR3 reads CASSPGTLSYNEQFF. CDR3 in DNA: TGTGCCAGCAGTCCCGGGACTTTGTCCTACAATGAGCAGTTCTTC.